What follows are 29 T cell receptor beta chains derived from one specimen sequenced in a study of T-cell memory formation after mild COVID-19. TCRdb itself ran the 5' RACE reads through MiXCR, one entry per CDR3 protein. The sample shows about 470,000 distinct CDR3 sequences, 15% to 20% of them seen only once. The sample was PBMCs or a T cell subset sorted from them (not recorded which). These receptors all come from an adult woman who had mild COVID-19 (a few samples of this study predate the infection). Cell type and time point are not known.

Written as DNA, the CDR3 is TGTGCCAGCAGCTTGGACCTGGGACTAGCGGGATACACCGGGGAGCTGTTTTTT. It encodes CASSLDLGLAGYTGELFF. The gene calls are TRBV5-5 and TRBJ2-2, with 13 bases matching TRBD2. The V segment lost 0 bases and the J segment 3 bases; nucleotides outside the gene matches: 5. CDR3 length equals 18 residues. Germline V gene sequence: CDR1 SGHKS, CDR2 YYEKEE (reference sequence).

The CDR3 sequence: CASSQSSVQLGTEAFF. The CDR3 DNA is TGTGCCAGCAGCCAATCGTCCGTCCAATTGGGAACTGAAGCTTTCTTT. The gene calls are TRBV16 and TRBJ1-1, with unresolved D. V was cut by 0 bases and J by 5 bases, with 16 bases left in between. Germline V gene lookup returns CDR1 KGHSY and CDR2 FQNENV. This CDR3 has 16 amino acids.

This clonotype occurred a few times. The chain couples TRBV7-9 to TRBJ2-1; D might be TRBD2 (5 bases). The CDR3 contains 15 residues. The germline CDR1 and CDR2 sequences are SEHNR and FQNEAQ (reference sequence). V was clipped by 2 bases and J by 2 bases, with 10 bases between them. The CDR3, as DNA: TGTGCCAGCAGCTTAAGGGCCGGGACCTACAATGAGCAGTTCTTC. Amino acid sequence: CASSLRAGTYNEQFF.

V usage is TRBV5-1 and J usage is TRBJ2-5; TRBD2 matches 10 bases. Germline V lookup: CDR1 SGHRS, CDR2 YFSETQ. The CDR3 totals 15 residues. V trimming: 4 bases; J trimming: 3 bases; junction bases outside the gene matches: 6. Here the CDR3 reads CASSPALAGEETQYF. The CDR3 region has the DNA TGCGCCAGCAGCCCCGCCCTAGCGGGAGAAGAGACCCAGTACTTC.

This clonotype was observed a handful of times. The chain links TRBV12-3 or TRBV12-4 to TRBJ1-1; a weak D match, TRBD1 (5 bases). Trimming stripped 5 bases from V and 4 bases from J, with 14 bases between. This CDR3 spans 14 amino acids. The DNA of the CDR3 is TGTGCCAGCAGTCCGTGGGACGTTGCCACTGAAGCTTTCTTT. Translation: CASSPWDVATEAFF.

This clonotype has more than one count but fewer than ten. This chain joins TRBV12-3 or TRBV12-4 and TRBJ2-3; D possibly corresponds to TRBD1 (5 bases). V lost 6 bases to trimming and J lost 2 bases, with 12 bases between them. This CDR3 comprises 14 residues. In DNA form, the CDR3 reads TGTGCCAGCAGCCTAGGGGCCTTCACAGATACGCAGTATTTT. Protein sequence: CASSLGAFTDTQYF.

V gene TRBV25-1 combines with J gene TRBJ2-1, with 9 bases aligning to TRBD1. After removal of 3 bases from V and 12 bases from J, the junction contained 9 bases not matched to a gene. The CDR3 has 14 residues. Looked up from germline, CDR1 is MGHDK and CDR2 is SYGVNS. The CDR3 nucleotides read TGTGCCAGCAGTGATATGGGACAGGGAATGGTGCAGTTCTTC. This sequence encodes CASSDMGQGMVQFF.

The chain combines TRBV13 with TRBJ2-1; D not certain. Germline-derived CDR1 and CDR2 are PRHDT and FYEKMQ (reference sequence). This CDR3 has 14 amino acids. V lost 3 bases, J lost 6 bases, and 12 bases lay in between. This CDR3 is CASSFSLSSNEQFF. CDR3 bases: TGTGCCAGCAGCTTTTCACTCAGTTCCAATGAGCAGTTCTTC. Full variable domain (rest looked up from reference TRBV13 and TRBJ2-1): AAGVIQSPRHLIKEKRETATLKCYPIPRHDTVYWYQQGPGQDPQFLISFYEKMQSDKGSIPDRFSAQQFSDYHSELNMSSLELGDSALYFCASSFSLSSNEQFFGPGTRLTVL.

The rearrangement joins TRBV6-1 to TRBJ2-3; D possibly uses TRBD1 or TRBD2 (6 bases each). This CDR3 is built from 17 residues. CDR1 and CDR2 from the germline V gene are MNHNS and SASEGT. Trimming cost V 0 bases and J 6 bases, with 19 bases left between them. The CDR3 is CASSEALGGHRPDTQYF. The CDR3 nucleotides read TGTGCCAGCAGTGAAGCGCTGGGGGGACATCGGCCGGATACGCAGTATTTT.

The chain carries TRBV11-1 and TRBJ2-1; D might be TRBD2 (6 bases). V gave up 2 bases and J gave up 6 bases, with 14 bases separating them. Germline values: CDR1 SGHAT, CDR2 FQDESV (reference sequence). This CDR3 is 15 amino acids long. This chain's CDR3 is CASSLRDFRGNEQFF. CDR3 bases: TGTGCCAGCAGCTTACGGGACTTTCGTGGCAATGAGCAGTTCTTC.

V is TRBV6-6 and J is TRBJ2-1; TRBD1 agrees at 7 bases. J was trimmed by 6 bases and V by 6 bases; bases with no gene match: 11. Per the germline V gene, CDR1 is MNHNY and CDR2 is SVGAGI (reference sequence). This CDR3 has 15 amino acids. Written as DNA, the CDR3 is TGTGCCAGCAGCCACACAGGGGAGAGGGGCAATGAGCAGTTCTTC. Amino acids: CASSHTGERGNEQFF.

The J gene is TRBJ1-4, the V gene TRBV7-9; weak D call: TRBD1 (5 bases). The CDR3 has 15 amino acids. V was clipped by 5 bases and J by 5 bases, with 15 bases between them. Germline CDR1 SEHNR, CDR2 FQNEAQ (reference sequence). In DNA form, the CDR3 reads TGTGCCAGCAGCCCGTCGTGGGGGGAGAATGAAAAACTGTTTTTT. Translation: CASSPSWGENEKLFF.

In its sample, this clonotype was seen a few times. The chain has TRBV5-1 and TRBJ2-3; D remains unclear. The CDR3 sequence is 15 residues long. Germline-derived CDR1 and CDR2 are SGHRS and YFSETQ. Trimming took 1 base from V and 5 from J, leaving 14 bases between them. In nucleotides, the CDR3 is TGCGCCAGCAGCTTGTCGGCAGCATCCGGAGATACGCAGTATTTT. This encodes CASSLSAASGDTQYF. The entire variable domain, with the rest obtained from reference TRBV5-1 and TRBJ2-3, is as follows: KAGVTQTPRYLIKTRGQQVTLSCSPISGHRSVSWYQQTPGQGLQFLFEYFSETQRNKGNFPGRFSGRQFSNSRSEMNVSTLELGDSALYLCASSLSAASGDTQYFGPGTRLTVL.

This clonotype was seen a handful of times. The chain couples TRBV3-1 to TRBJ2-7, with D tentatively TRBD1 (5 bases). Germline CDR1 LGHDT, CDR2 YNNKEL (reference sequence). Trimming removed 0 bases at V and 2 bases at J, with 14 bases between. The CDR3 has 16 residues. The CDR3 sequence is CASSQDQGWVTYEQYF. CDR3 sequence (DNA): TGTGCCAGCAGCCAAGATCAGGGCTGGGTCACCTACGAGCAGTACTTC.

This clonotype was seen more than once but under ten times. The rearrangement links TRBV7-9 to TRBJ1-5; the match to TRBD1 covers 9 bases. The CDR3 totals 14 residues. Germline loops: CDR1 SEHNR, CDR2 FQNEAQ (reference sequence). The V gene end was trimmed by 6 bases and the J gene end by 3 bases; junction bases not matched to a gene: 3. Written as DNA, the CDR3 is TGTGCCAGCAGGGGACAGGGATTCAATCAGCCCCAGCATTTT. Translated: CASRGQGFNQPQHF.

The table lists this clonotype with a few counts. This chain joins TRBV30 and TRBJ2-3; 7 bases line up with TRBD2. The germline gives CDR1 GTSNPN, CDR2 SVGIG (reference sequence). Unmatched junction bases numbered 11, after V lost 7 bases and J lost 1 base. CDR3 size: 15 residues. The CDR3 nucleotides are TGTGCCTTAACCACGGGGCTAGCGGGCACAGATACGCAGTATTTT. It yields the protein CALTTGLAGTDTQYF.

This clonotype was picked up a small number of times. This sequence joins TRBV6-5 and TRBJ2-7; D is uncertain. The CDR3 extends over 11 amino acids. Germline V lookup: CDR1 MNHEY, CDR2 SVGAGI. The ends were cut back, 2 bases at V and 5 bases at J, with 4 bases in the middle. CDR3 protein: CASSYRNEQYF. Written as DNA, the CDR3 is TGTGCCAGCAGTTACAGAAACGAGCAGTACTTC.

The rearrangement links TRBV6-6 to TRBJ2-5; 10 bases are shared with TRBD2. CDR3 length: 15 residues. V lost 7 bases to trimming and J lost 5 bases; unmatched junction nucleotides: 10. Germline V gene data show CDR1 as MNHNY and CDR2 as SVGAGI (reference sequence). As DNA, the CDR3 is TGTGCCAGCACCCCACGAAGCGGGGGGGTGGAGACCCAGTACTTC. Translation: CASTPRSGGVETQYF.

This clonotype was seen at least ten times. The CDR3 spells CATSDFNEQYF. The CDR3 DNA reads as TGTGCCACCAGTGATTTCAACGAGCAGTACTTC. The V gene is TRBV24-1, the J gene TRBJ2-7; unclear D gene. V was cut by 1 base and J by 5 bases, with 2 bases left in between. CDR3 size: 11 residues. CDR1 KGHDR and CDR2 SFDVKD come from the germline V gene.

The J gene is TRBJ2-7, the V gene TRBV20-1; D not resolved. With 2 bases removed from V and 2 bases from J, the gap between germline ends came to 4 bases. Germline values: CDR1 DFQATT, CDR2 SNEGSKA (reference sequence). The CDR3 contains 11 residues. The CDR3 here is CSARKTYEQYF. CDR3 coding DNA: TGCAGTGCTAGAAAAACCTACGAGCAGTACTTC.

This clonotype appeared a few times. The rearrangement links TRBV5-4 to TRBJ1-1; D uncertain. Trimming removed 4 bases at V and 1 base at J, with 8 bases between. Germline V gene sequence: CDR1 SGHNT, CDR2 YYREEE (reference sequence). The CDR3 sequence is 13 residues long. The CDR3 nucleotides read TGTGCCAGCAGCCATGAAAAGAACACTGAAGCTTTCTTT. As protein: CASSHEKNTEAFF.

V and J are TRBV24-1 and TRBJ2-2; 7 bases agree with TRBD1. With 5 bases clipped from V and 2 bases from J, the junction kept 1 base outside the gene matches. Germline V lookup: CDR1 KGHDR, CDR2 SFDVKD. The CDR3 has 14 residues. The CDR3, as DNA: TGTGCCACCAGTGGGGACAGAAACACCGGGGAGCTGTTTTTT. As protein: CATSGDRNTGELFF.

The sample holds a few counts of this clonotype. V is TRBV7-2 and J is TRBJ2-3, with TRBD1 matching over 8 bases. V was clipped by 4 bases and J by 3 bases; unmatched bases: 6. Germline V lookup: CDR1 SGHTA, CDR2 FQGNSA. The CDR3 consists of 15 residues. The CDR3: CASSSQGQGTDTQYF. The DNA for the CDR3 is TGTGCCAGCAGCTCACAAGGACAGGGAACAGATACGCAGTATTTT. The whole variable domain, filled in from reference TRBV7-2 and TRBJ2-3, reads GAGVSQSPSNKVTEKGKDVELRCDPISGHTALYWYRQSLGQGLEFLIYFQGNSAPDKSGLPSDRFSAERTGGSVSTLTIQRTQQEDSAVYLCASSSQGQGTDTQYFGPGTRLTVL.

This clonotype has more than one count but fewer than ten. CDR3 sequence (DNA): TGCAGTGCTCCGGGACTAGCGGGAGGCTGGAATGAGCAGTTCTTC. The encoded protein is CSAPGLAGGWNEQFF. V usage is TRBV20-1 and J usage is TRBJ2-1; 15 nucleotides align to TRBD2. The J segment lost 7 bases and the V segment lost 5 bases, leaving 6 bases of the junction unmatched. The CDR3 totals 15 residues. The germline V gene has CDR1 DFQATT and CDR2 SNEGSKA (reference sequence).

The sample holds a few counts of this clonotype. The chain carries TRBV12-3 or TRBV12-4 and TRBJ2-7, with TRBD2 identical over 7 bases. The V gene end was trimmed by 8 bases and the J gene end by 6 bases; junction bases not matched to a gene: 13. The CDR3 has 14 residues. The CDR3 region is CASALGGRGSEQYF. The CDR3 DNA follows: TGTGCCAGCGCTCTAGGCGGGAGAGGTTCCGAGCAGTACTTC.

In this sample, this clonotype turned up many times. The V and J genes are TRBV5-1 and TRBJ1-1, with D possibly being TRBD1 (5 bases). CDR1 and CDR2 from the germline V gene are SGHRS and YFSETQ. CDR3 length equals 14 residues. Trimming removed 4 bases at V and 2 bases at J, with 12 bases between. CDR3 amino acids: CASSAGRLNTEAFF. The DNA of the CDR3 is TGCGCCAGCAGCGCGGGACGACTAAACACTGAAGCTTTCTTT.

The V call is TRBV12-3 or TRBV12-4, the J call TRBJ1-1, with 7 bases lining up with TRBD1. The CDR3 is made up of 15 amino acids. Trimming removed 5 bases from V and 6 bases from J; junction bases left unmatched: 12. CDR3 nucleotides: TGTGCCAGCAGTCCCCGTCGGACAGGCCAACCTGAAGCTTTCTTT. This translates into CASSPRRTGQPEAFF.

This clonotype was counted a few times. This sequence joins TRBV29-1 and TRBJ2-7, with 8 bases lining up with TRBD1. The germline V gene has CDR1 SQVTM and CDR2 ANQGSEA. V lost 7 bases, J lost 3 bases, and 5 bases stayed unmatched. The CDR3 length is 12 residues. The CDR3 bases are TGCAGCGCCAGACAGGGGAACTACGAGCAGTACTTC. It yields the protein CSARQGNYEQYF.

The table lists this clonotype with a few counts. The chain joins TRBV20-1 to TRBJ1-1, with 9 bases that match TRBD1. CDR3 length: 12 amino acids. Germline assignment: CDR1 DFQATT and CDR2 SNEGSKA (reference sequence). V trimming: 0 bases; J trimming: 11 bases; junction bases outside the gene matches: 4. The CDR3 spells CSARDPTGGAFF. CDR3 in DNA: TGCAGTGCTAGAGACCCGACAGGGGGTGCTTTCTTT.